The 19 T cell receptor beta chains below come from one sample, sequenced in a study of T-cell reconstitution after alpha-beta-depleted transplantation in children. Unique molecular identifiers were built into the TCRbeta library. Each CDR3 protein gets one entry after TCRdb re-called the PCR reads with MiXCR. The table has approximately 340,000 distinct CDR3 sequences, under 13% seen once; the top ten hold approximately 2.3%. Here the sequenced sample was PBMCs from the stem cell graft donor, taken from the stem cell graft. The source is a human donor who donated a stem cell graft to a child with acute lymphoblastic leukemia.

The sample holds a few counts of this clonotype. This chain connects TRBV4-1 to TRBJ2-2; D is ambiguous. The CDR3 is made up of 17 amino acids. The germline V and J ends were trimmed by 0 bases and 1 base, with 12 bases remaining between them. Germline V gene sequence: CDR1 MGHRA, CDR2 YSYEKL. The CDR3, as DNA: TGCGCCAGCAGCCAAGAACCCCCCAGCCAGAACACCGGGGAGCTGTTTTTT. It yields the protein CASSQEPPSQNTGELFF.

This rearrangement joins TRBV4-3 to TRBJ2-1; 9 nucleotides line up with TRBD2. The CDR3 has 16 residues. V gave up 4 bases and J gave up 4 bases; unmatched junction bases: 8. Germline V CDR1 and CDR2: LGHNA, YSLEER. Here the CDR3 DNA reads TGCGCCAGCAGCCGGATGGATCTAGCGGGATACAATGAGCAGTTCTTC. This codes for CASSRMDLAGYNEQFF.

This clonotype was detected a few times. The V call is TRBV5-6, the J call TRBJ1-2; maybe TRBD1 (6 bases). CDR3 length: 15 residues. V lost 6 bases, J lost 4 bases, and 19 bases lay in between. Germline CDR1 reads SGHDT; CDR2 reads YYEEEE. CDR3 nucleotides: TGTGCCAGCAAGCAACAGGGTATTGTCGGCTATGGCTACACCTTC. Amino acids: CASKQQGIVGYGYTF.

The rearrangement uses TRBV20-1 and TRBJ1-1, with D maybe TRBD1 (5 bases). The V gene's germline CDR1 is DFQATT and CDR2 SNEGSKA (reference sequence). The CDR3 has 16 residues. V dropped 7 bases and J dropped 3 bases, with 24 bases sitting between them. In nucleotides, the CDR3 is TGCAGTGTCTGGGGGGAGCGGAGAGGGCCCTACACTGAAGCTTTCTTT. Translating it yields CSVWGERRGPYTEAFF.

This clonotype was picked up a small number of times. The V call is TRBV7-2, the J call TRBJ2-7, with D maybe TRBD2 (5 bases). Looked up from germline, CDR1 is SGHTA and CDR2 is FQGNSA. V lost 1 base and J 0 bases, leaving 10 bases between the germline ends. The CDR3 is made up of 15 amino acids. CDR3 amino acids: CASSLVARSSYEQYF. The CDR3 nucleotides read TGTGCCAGCAGCTTAGTAGCGAGGAGCTCCTACGAGCAGTACTTC.

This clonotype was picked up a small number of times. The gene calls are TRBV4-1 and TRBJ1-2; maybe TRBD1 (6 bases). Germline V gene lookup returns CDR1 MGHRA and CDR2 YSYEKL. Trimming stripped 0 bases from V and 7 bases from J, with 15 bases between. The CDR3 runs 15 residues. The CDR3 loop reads CASSQEGGQGIGYTF. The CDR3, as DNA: TGCGCCAGCAGCCAAGAAGGTGGCCAGGGGATTGGCTACACCTTC.

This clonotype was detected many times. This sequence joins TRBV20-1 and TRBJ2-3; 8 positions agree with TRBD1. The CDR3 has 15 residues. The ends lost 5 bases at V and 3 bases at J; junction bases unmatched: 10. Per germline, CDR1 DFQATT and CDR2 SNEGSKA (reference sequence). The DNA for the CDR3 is TGCAGTGCTTACCGGACAGGGCAAACTACAGATACGCAGTATTTT. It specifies CSAYRTGQTTDTQYF.

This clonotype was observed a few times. The CDR3 DNA reads TGTGCCAGCAGCACCAGGGGATCAGAGACCCAGTACTTC. It specifies CASSTRGSETQYF. The chain uses TRBV5-4 and TRBJ2-5; D may be TRBD1 (6 bases). V lost 4 bases and J lost 4, with 11 bases in between. The CDR3 totals 13 residues. Germline V gives CDR1 SGHNT, CDR2 YYREEE (reference sequence).

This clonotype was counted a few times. DNA of the CDR3: TGTGCCAGCAGCCAATTACTAGACAGTGAGCAGTTCTTC. Amino acid sequence: CASSQLLDSEQFF. The chain couples TRBV3-1 to TRBJ2-1; D possibly uses TRBD1 or TRBD2 (5 bases each). The ends were cut back, 2 bases at V and 9 bases at J, with 11 bases in the middle. CDR1 and CDR2 from the germline V gene are LGHDT and YNNKEL (reference sequence). This CDR3 contains 13 residues.

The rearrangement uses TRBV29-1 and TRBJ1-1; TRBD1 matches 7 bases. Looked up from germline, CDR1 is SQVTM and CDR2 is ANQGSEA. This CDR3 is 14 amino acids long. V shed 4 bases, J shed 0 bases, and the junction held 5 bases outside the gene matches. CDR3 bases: TGCAGCGTTGCCCAGGGGGACATGAACACTGAAGCTTTCTTT. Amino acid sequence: CSVAQGDMNTEAFF.

CDR3 bases: TGCAGTGCACCAAACAGGGGGCTGTCCTACGAGCAGTACTTC. Protein sequence: CSAPNRGLSYEQYF. The rearrangement joins TRBV20-1 to TRBJ2-7, with 9 bases aligning to TRBD1. The J segment lost 1 base and the V segment lost 6 bases, leaving 7 bases of the junction unmatched. Germline CDR1 is DFQATT and CDR2 is SNEGSKA (reference sequence). The CDR3 has 14 amino acids.

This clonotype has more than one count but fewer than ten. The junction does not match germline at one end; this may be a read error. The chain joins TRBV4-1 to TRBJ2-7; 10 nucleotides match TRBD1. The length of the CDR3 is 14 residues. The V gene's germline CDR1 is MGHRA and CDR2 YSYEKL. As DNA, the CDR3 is TGCGCCAGCAGCACGACAGGGGGCTCCCACGAGCAGTACTTC. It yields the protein CASSTTGGSHEQYF.

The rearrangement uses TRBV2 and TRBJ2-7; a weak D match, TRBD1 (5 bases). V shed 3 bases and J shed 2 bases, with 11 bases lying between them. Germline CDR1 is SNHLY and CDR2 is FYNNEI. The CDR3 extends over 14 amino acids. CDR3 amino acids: CASSDSTVTYEQYF. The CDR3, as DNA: TGTGCCAGCAGTGACTCGACAGTGACCTACGAGCAGTACTTC.

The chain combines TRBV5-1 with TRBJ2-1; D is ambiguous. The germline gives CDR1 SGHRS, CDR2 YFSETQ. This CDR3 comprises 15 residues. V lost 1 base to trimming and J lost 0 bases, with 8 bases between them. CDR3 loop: CASSLMRSSYNEQFF. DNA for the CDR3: TGCGCCAGCAGCTTGATGCGGAGCTCCTACAATGAGCAGTTCTTC.

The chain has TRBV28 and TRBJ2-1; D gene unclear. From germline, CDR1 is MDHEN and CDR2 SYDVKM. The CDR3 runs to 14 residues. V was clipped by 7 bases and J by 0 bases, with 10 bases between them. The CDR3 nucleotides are TGTGCCAGCATCCCCGGGTCCTCCTACAATGAGCAGTTCTTC. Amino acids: CASIPGSSYNEQFF.

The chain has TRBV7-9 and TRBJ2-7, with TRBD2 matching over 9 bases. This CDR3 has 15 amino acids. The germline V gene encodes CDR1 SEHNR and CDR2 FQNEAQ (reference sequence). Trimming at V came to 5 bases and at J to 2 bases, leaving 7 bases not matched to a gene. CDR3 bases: TGTGCCAGCAGCCCCCCAGCGGGGGGAACCTACGAGCAGTACTTC. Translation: CASSPPAGGTYEQYF.

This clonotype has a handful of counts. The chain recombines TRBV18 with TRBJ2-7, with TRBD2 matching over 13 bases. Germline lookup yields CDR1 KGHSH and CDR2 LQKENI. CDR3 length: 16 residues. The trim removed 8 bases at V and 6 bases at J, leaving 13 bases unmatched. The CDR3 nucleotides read TGTGCCAGCCGGACTAGCGGGAGATCGGGTCGCCTCGAGCAGTACTTC. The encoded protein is CASRTSGRSGRLEQYF.

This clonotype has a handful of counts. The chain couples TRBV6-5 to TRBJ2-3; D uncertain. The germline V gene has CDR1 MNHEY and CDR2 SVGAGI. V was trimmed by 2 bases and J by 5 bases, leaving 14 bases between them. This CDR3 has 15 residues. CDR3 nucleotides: TGTGCCAGCAGTTACAGGGCTCGCCATGGAGATACGCAGTATTTT. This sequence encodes CASSYRARHGDTQYF.

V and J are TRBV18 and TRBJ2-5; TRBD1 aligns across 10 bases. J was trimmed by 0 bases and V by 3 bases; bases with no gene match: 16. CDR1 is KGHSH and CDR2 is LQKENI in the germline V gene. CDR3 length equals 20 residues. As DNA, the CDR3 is TGTGCCAGCTCACCCCCGGATGTTCTAGAGGGACAGGGGAACCAAGAGACCCAGTACTTC. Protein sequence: CASSPPDVLEGQGNQETQYF.